The TCR beta chain under discussion was sequenced for a study of Graves' ophthalmopathy and Graves' hyperthyroidism (dated by TCRdb to 2016 to 2019). The study in broad terms: Peripheral blood was collected at initial diagnosis, prior to any treatment. The study used signatures of the TCR beta repertoire to tell Graves' ophthalmopathy apart from Graves' hyperthyroidism and to predict which patients would progress to ophthalmopathy. In total, under 150 blood samples were TCR-sequenced: fewer than 50 ophthalmopathy, approximately 80 hyperthyroidism and some 17 hyperthyroidism-to-ophthalmopathy patients. To explore V-J signatures that distinguish ophthalmopathy from hyperthyroidism, a discovery set of 100 patients was enrolled, made up of 43 with ophthalmopathy and roughly 57 with stable hyperthyroidism. For independent validation, a separate cohort was made up of fewer than 20 hyperthyroidism patients plus 17 patients who later progressed from hyperthyroidism to ophthalmopathy. T-cell repertoires of thyroid tissue and blood were compared in five or six hyperthyroidism patients. Once sampling was done, hyperthyroidism patients were given methimazole at a starting dose of 30 mg daily, while ophthalmopathy patients were given high-dose intravenous methylprednisolone.

For repertoire sequencing, the TCR beta CDR3 regions were amplified from RNA transcripts. HTBI primers and the Qiagen OneStep RT-PCR kit were used in a first-round RT-PCR, which was followed by a second-round multiplex PCR, size selection and purification. Sequencing of the libraries was carried out on an Illumina HiSeq2000 in paired-end mode with 100 bp reads. On the study's bioinformatics: SOAPnuke was used to process the reads, removing any read that contained adapters or uncalled bases, had a mean Phred below 15, or lacked an exact match to the constant primer or identifier. COPE v1.2.5 was used to merge high-quality paired reads. Each unique nucleotide sequence was treated as a clonotype, and MiTCR v1.1 was used to align the clonotypes to the IMGT TRB V, D and J references. The analysis was limited to V-J combinations with a frequency above 0.0001, which together covered 99.2% of the repertoires. A TCR clonal expansion and chaos score per V-J combination was defined as the ratio of F50 clonal expansion to chaos observed in the TCRdist matrix. Welch's t-statistics and random forest were used to narrow the features down to about a dozen V-J combinations, which were then fed into a naive Bayes classifier. The Morisita-Horn index was used to measure how similar the thyroid and blood repertoires were. TCRdb's own reprocessing of the public reads used fastp at Q25 and MiXCR and kept productive beta chains. Each CDR3 protein gets just one entry, which takes the most common genes and DNA from the rows behind it. The V and J calls, along with clone size, are taken from TCRdb and not from the paper's own processing. The sample table lists more than 550,000 distinct CDR3 sequences, roughly 41% of them with a count of one. The biggest ten clones account for 3.3% of the sample.

Concerning this clonotype itself: The antigen this receptor binds is unknown. Being one base from a much bigger clone, this may be a read error.

General study outcomes and caveats: In cross-validation, the 13-signature model distinguished ophthalmopathy from stable hyperthyroidism with 85% to 90% sensitivity and about 81% specificity, and in the test set the corresponding values were roughly 78% and 74%. Most expanded thyroid clonotypes with a frequency above 0.001 also appeared in blood, which suggests that blood repertoires may reflect the immune response in the thyroid. No statistical method was used to predetermine the sample size, and group allocation was not hidden from the investigators. In validation, the model predicted ophthalmopathy progression with 55% to 71% sensitivity and around 72% specificity; approximately 12 predicted patients were CT-confirmed with GO in a median of roughly 6.8 months.

Via the germline V gene, CDR1 is SGDLS and CDR2 YYNGEE. The CDR3 measures 13 amino acids from cysteine to phenylalanine. The read is trimmed to its CDR3 DNA, 39 bases read in frame from base 1. Patients with ophthalmopathy had moderately to severely active disease, with a Clinical Activity Score of 3 or more, a NOSPECS grade of 4 or more, and a disease duration of less than 3 months. Patients with other autoimmune diseases, uncontrolled infections, pregnancy or lactation were excluded. Diagnosis was based on clinical symptoms, serum thyroxine, TRAb, thyroid ultrasound and orbital computed tomography. Using Ficoll-Paque density gradient centrifugation, PBMCs were isolated from 9 to 10 ml of fresh peripheral blood. Trizol reagent was used to extract the total RNA, and its quality was then checked on an Agilent 2100 Bioanalyzer.

This chain joins TRBV9 to TRBJ1-1, with TRBD1 matching 7 junction bases. This clonotype was obtained from an adult man with Graves' ophthalmopathy. Specimen: peripheral blood. The CDR3 protein sequence reads: CASSVRGNAEAFF. The nucleotides are TGTGCCAGCAGCGTCAGGGGGAACGCTGAAGCTTTCTTT. The CDR3, completed at both ends by the reference TRBV9 and TRBJ1-1 genes, gives the full variable domain DSGVTQTPKHLITATGQRVTLRCSPRSGDLSVYWYQQSLDQGLQFLIQYYNGEERAKGNILERFSAQQFPDLHSELNLSSLELGDSALYFCASSVRGNAEAFFGQGTRLTVV.